A selection of T cell receptor beta chains follows, all from one sample in a study of Tregs in tolerant kidney transplant recipients. Clones were sequenced by immunoSEQ multiplex PCR, and TCRdb holds only the in-frame ones, with some missing. The sample lists about 50,000 clones, about nine tenths occurring once. Sequencing was performed on CD8+ T cells from blood (PBMCs), taken 12 months after the transplant. The receptors were sampled from a human patient who received a combined kidney and bone marrow transplant. These T cells may partly come from the graft donor. CDR3s include the opening cysteine and the closing phenylalanine or tryptophan. Fields, in order: D gene, clone size, V gene, J gene, CDR3 protein, CDR3 DNA. A D gene is named only where the DNA matches it firmly. A row's size may be missing; if present it is once, few, many or a size class.

TRBD1	NA	TRBV10-2	TRBJ2-2	CATQEGTGEAGELFF	TGCGCCACCCAAGAAGGGACAGGGGAAGCCGGGGAGCTGTTTTTT
NA	once	TRBV7-9	TRBJ2-7	CASSLALVSGAAYEQYF	TGTGCCAGCAGCTTAGCGCTTGTCTCAGGGGCCGCATACGAGCAGTACTTC
NA	NA	TRBV9	TRBJ1-1	CASSGSCRLEIKNTEAFF	TGTGCCAGCAGCGGGAGTTGCCGCCTTGAGATAAAGAACACTGAAGCTTTCTTT
TRBD1	NA	TRBV28	TRBJ1-1	CASSSLAGTGGDTEAFF	TGTGCCAGCAGTTCATTGGCAGGGACAGGGGGCGACACTGAAGCTTTCTTT
NA	NA	TRBV19	TRBJ2-7	CASSIDNSYEQYF	TGTGCCAGTAGTATAGACAACTCCTACGAGCAGTACTTC
TRBD1	NA	TRBV6-5	TRBJ1-6	CASRPGGAGSPLHF	TGTGCCAGCAGACCAGGGGGCGCGGGTTCACCCCTCCACTTT
NA	few	TRBV7-6	TRBJ1-4	CASSYLLGEGEKLFF	TGTGCCAGCAGTTATCTTCTTGGGGAGGGGGAAAAACTGTTTTTT
NA	NA	TRBV10-1	TRBJ1-2	CASSVAGVNYGYTF	TGCGCCAGCAGTGTCGCAGGGGTCAACTATGGCTACACCTTC
NA	NA	TRBV5-4	TRBJ2-1	CASSSDYSPYNEQFF	TGTGCCAGCAGCTCGGACTATTCACCTTACAATGAGCAGTTCTTC
NA	NA	TRBV15	TRBJ2-7	CATSRVISGDHEQYF	TGTGCCACCAGCAGAGTCATCTCGGGAGACCACGAGCAGTACTTC
NA	NA	TRBV6-5	TRBJ2-7	CASSFPGTYEQYF	TGTGCCAGCAGTTTTCCAGGGACCTACGAGCAGTACTTC
TRBD2	NA	TRBV7-3	TRBJ2-1	CASSLTSGTYNEQFF	TGTGCCAGCAGCTTAACTAGCGGGACCTACAATGAGCAGTTCTTC
TRBD2	NA	TRBV9	TRBJ2-1	CASSGGTSGSDPRSYNEQFF	TGTGCCAGCAGCGGAGGGACTAGCGGGAGTGACCCTAGATCCTACAATGAGCAGTTCTTC
NA	NA	TRBV7-3	TRBJ2-2	CASSLTGAGELFF	TGTGCCAGCAGCTTAACAGGGGCCGGGGAGCTGTTTTTT
NA	NA	TRBV2	TRBJ1-5	CASSEGFTAALNQPQHF	TGTGCCAGCAGTGAAGGCTTTACGGCGGCCCTCAATCAGCCCCAGCATTTT
TRBD1	NA	TRBV28	TRBJ1-6	CASTQPGTGVAPLHF	TGTGCCAGCACCCAACCCGGGACAGGGGTGGCCCCCCTCCACTTT
NA	NA	TRBV19	TRBJ2-7	CASTLGGGPIYEQYF	TGTGCCAGTACCCTGGGAGGGGGGCCTATCTACGAGCAGTACTTC
NA	few	TRBV7-8	TRBJ2-7	CASSLFWGSKDEQYF	TGTGCCAGCAGCTTGTTTTGGGGCAGTAAGGACGAGCAGTACTTC
TRBD2	NA	TRBV4-3	TRBJ2-7	CASSQDRPSGYFYEQYF	TGCGCCAGCAGCCAAGATCGCCCTAGCGGGTACTTCTACGAGCAGTACTTC
NA	NA	TRBV15	TRBJ2-5	CATRGLEETQYF	TGTGCCACCCGCGGCCTAGAGGAGACCCAGTACTTC
NA	NA	TRBV4-2	TRBJ1-5	CASSQVDSLIMGNQPQHF	TGTGCCAGCAGCCAAGTGGACAGCCTTATCATGGGCAATCAGCCCCAGCATTTT
NA	NA	TRBV5-6	TRBJ2-7	CASSLVRGESPPYEQYF	TGTGCCAGCAGCTTGGTGCGGGGCGAGAGCCCCCCTTACGAGCAGTACTTC
NA	NA	TRBV21-1	TRBJ2-3	CASSKCLGTGVGTDTQYF	TGTGCCAGCAGCAAATGTCTGGGGACAGGGGTGGGCACAGATACGCAGTATTTT